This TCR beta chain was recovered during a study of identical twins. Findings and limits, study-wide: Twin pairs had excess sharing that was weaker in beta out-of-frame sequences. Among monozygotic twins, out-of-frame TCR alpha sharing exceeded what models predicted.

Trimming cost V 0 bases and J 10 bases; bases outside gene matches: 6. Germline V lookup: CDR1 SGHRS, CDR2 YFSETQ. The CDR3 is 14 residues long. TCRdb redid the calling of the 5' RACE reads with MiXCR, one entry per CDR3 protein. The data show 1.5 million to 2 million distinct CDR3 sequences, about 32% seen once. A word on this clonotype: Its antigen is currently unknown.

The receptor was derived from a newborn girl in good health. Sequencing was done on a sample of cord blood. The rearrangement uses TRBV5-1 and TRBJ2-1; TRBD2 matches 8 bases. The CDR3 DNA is TGCGCCAGCAGCTTGGCTCTAGCGGGTTGGGAGCAGTTCTTC. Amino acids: CASSLALAGWEQFF.